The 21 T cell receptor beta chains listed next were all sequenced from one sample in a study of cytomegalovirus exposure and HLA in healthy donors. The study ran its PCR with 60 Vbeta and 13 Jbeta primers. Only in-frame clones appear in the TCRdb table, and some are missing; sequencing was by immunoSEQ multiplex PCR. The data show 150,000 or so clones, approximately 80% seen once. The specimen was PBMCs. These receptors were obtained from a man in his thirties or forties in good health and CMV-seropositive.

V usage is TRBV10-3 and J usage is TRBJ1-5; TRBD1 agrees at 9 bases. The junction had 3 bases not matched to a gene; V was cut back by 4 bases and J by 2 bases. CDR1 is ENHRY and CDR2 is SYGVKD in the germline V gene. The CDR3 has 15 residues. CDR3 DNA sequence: TGTGCCATCAGTGGAGGACAGGGGCGCAATCAGCCCCAGCATTTT. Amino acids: CAISGGQGRNQPQHF.

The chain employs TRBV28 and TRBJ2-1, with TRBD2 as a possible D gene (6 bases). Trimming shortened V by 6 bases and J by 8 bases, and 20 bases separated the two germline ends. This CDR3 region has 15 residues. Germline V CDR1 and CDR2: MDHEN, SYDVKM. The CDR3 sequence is CASSRRDFPIDEQFF. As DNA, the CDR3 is TGTGCCAGCAGCCGCCGGGACTTCCCTATCGATGAGCAGTTCTTC.

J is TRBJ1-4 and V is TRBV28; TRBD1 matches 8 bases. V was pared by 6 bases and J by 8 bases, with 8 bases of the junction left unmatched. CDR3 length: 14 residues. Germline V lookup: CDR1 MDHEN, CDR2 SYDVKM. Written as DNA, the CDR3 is TGTGCCAGCAGACTGGACAGGGAAGAGGAAAAACTGTTTTTT. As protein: CASRLDREEEKLFF.

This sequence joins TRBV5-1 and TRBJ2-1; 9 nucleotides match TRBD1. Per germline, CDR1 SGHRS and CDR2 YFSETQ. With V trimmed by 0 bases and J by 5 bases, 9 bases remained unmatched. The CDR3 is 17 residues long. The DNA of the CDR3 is TGCGCCAGCAGCTTGGAAGCCGACAGGGGGTGGAACAATGAGCAGTTCTTC. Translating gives CASSLEADRGWNNEQFF. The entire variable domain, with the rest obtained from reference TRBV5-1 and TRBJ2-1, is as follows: KAGVTQTPRYLIKTRGQQVTLSCSPISGHRSVSWYQQTPGQGLQFLFEYFSETQRNKGNFPGRFSGRQFSNSRSEMNVSTLELGDSALYLCASSLEADRGWNNEQFFGPGTRLTVL.

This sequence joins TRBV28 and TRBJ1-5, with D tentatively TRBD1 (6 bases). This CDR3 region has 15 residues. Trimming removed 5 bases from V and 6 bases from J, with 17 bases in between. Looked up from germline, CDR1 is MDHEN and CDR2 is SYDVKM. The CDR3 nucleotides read TGTGCCAGCAGTCGTCTAATGGGGGCGGGTCAGCCCCAGCATTTT. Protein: CASSRLMGAGQPQHF.

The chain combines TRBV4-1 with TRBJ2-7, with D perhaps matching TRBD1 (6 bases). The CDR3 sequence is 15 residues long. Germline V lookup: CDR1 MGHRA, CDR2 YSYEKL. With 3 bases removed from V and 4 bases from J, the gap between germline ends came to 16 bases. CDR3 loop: CASSHTDTGLYEQYF. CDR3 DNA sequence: TGCGCCAGCAGCCATACCGACACAGGGTTGTACGAGCAGTACTTC.

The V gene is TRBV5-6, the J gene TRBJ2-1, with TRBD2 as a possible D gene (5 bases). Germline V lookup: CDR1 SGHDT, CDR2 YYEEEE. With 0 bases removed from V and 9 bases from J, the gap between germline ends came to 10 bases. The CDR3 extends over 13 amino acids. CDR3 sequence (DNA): TGTGCCAGCAGCTTGGGGCCCAGCGGTGAGCAGTTCTTC. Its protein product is CASSLGPSGEQFF.

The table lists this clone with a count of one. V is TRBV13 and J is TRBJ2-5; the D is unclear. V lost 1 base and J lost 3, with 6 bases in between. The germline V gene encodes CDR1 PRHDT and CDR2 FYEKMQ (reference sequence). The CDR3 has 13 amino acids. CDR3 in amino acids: CASSLDSKETQYF. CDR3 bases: TGTGCCAGCAGCTTAGACAGCAAAGAGACCCAGTACTTC.

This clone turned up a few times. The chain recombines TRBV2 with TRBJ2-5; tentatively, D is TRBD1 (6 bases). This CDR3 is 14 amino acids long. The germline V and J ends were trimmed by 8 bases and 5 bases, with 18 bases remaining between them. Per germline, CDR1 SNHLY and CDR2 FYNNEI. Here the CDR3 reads CASQDRTAAETQYF. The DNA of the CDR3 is TGTGCCAGCCAAGACAGGACTGCAGCGGAGACCCAGTACTTC.

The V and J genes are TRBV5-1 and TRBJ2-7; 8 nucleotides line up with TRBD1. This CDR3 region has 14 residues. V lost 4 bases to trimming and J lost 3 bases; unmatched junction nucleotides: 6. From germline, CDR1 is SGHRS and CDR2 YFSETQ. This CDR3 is CASSADRVSYEQYF. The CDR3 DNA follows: TGCGCCAGCAGCGCGGACAGGGTAAGCTACGAGCAGTACTTC.

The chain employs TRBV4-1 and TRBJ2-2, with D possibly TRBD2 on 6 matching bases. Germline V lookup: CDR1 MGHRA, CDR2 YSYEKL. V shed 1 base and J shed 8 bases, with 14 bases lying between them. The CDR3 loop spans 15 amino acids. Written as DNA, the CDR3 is TGCGCCAGCAGCCAAGTAGATCGGGAGAAGGGGGAGCTGTTTTTT. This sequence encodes CASSQVDREKGELFF.

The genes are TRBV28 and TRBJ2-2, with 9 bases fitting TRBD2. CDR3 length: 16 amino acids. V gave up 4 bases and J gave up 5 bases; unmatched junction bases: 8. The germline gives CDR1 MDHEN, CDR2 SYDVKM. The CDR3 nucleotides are TGTGCCAGCAGTTCGATAGCGGGAGTGGGTACCGGGGAGCTGTTTTTT. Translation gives CASSSIAGVGTGELFF.

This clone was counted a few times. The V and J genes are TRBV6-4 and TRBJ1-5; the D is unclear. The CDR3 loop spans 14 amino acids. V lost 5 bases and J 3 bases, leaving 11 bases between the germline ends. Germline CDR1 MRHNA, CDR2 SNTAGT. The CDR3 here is CASSSHSFNQPQHF. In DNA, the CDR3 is TGTGCCAGCAGTTCCCACAGCTTCAATCAGCCCCAGCATTTT.

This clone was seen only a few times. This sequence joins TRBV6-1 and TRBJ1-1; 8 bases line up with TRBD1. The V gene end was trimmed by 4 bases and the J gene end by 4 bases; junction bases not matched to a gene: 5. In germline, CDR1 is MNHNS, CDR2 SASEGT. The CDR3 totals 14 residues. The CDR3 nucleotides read TGTGCCAGCAGTGCGGACAGGGTGCGCACTGAAGCTTTCTTT. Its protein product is CASSADRVRTEAFF.

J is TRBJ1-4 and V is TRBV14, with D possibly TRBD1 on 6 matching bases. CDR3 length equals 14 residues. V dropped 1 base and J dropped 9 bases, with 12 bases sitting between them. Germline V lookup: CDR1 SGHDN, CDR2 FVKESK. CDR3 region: CASSQGTGSQKLFF. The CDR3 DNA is TGTGCCAGCAGCCAAGGTACAGGGAGTCAAAAACTGTTTTTT.

CDR3 in DNA: TGTGCCAGCAGCCAAATCGGGAGTTACGCAGATACGCAGTATTTT. This sequence encodes CASSQIGSYADTQYF. V and J are TRBV13 and TRBJ2-3; D perhaps matches TRBD2 (6 bases). Trimming removed 5 bases from V and 4 bases from J, with 16 bases in between. The germline CDR1 and CDR2 sequences are PRHDT and FYEKMQ (reference sequence). This CDR3 comprises 15 residues.

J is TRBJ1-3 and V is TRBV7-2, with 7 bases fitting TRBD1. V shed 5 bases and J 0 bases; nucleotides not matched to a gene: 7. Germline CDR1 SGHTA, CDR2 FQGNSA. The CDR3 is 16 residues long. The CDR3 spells CASSQGTVSSGNTIYF. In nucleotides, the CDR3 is TGTGCCAGCAGCCAGGGGACAGTCAGCTCTGGAAACACCATATATTTT.

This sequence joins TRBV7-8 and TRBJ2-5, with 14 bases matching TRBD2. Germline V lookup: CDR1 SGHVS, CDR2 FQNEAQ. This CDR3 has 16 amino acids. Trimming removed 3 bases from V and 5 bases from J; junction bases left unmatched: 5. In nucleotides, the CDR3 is TGTGCCAGCAGCTTCTGGACTAGCGGGAGGTTCGAGACCCAGTACTTC. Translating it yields CASSFWTSGRFETQYF.

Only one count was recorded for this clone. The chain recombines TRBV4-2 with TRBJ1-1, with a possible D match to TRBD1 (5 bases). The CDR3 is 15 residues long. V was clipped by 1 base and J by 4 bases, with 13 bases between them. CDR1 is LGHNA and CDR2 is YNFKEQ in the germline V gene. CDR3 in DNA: TGTGCCAGCAGCCAAGGATTCAGGGTTCCCACTGAAGCTTTCTTT. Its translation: CASSQGFRVPTEAFF.

In DNA, the CDR3 is TGTGCCAGTAGTATAAGCGGGCTGCCGTGTGAAGCTTTCTTT. Protein product: CASSISGLPCEAFF. The genes are TRBV19 and TRBJ1-1; no reliable D call. Trimming took off 2 bases at V and 7 bases at J, with 14 bases between the two ends. Germline values: CDR1 LNHDA, CDR2 SQIVND (reference sequence). This CDR3 region has 14 residues.

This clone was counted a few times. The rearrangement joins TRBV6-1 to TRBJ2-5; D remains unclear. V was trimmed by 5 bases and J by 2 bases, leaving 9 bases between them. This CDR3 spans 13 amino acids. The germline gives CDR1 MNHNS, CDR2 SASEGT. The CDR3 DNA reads TGTGCCAGCAGTTATGGGCTACAAGAGACCCAGTACTTC. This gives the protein CASSYGLQETQYF.